The next 11 T cell receptor beta chains were all read from a single sample in a study of regulatory T cells in long-lasting Graves disease. Time point noted: persistent/refractory GD, antithyroid drugs over 5 years with positive TRAb. There was RNA extracted from PBMCs, and the TCR library was made from it. For TCR beta, libraries came from iRepertoire HTBI primers and Arm-PCR of CDR3 regions. From the multiplex PCR reads, TCRdb called clonotypes with MiXCR, one entry per CDR3 protein. The data show 650,000 to 850,000 distinct CDR3 sequences, about 32% seen once. The starting material was peripheral blood mononuclear cells (PBMCs), obtained when the disease was refractory, from a patient treated with antithyroid drugs. The receptors were sampled from a female donor with Graves disease.

The V and J genes are TRBV6-1 and TRBJ1-5; D call uncertain. The CDR3 consists of 12 residues. The germline V gene has CDR1 MNHNS and CDR2 SASEGT. Trimming pared 9 bases from V and 0 bases from J, leaving 6 bases between. The CDR3 sequence is CARRYSNQPQHF. The CDR3 coding sequence is TGTGCCAGACGCTATAGCAATCAGCCCCAGCATTTT.

The sample holds a few counts of this clonotype. The chain uses TRBV9 and TRBJ1-2; no firm D call. Germline CDR1 SGDLS, CDR2 YYNGEE. The CDR3 has 11 amino acids. V was clipped by 7 bases and J by 6 bases, with 10 bases between them. The CDR3 region is CASGGWNGYTF. CDR3 DNA: TGTGCCAGCGGAGGGTGGAATGGCTACACCTTC.

This rearrangement joins TRBV10-2 to TRBJ2-7, with D perhaps TRBD2 (5 bases). This CDR3 is 16 amino acids long. Germline CDR1 is WSHSY and CDR2 is SAAADI. With 3 bases removed from V and 0 bases from J, the gap between germline ends came to 15 bases. The CDR3 DNA reads TGCGCCAGCAGTGATTCCCCCCGGACTCGCTCCTACGAGCAGTACTTC. Residues: CASSDSPRTRSYEQYF.

This chain uses TRBV20-1 with TRBJ2-7; D ambiguous. Germline lookup yields CDR1 DFQATT and CDR2 SNEGSKA (reference sequence). CDR3 length: 13 residues. Trimming took 0 bases from V and 1 from J, leaving 7 bases between them. The CDR3 DNA follows: TGCAGTGCTAGAGAGGCGGAATCCTACGAGCAGTACTTC. This gives the protein CSAREAESYEQYF.

The V gene is TRBV7-9, the J gene TRBJ2-7; TRBD2 aligns across 16 bases. Unmatched junction bases numbered 6, after V lost 5 bases and J lost 5 bases. The CDR3 sequence is 16 residues long. CDR1 and CDR2 from the germline V gene are SEHNR and FQNEAQ (reference sequence). The DNA for the CDR3 is TGTGCCAGCAGCCAGGGACTAGCGGGAGGGCAAAACGAGCAGTACTTC. It specifies CASSQGLAGGQNEQYF.

V and J are TRBV29-1 and TRBJ1-1; possibly TRBD1 for D (6 bases). The CDR3 runs 11 residues. Trimming stripped 4 bases from V and 8 bases from J, with 11 bases between. Germline V gives CDR1 SQVTM, CDR2 ANQGSEA. The CDR3 DNA is TGCAGCGTTGCCGGGGGCAGGGAAGCTTTCTTT. This sequence encodes CSVAGGREAFF.

The table lists this clonotype with many counts. J is TRBJ1-2 and V is TRBV28; the D gene is possibly TRBD1 (5 bases). The germline V gene encodes CDR1 MDHEN and CDR2 SYDVKM. Trimming took off 6 bases at V and 3 bases at J, with 17 bases between the two ends. This CDR3 has 15 residues. The CDR3 region is CASRLQDPGHYGYTF. The CDR3 nucleotides are TGTGCCAGCAGACTGCAGGATCCGGGGCACTATGGCTACACCTTC.

This clonotype was detected many times. The chain links TRBV28 to TRBJ1-1; 7 nucleotides agree with TRBD1. J lost 1 base, V lost 7 bases, and 15 bases had no gene match. The CDR3 is 17 residues long. Germline-derived CDR1 and CDR2 are MDHEN and SYDVKM. The CDR3 region is CASTSHHQGVRNTEAFF. CDR3 in DNA: TGTGCCAGCACATCCCACCACCAGGGGGTGAGGAACACTGAAGCTTTCTTT. Complete variable domain (other parts from reference TRBV28 and TRBJ1-1): DVKVTQSSRYLVKRTGEKVFLECVQDMDHENMFWYRQDPGLGLRLIYFSYDVKMKEKGDIPEGYSVSREKKERFSLILESASTNQTSMYLCASTSHHQGVRNTEAFFGQGTRLTVV.

V gene TRBV27 combines with J gene TRBJ1-2, with a weak D call TRBD1 (6 bases). V gave up 5 bases and J gave up 4 bases, with 17 bases separating them. Germline V gene sequence: CDR1 MNHEY, CDR2 SMNVEV (reference sequence). The CDR3 sequence is 15 residues long. CDR3 in DNA: TGTGCCAGCAGTCCATACACGACAGGAGGCTATGGCTACACCTTC. It translates to CASSPYTTGGYGYTF.

This clonotype was counted at least ten times. The V and J genes are TRBV6-5 and TRBJ2-5; 11 nucleotides align to TRBD2. The CDR3 spans 16 residues. Germline trimming cut 2 bases from V and 5 bases from J; bases unmatched to any gene: 7. Germline CDR1 and CDR2: MNHEY and SVGAGI. CDR3 in amino acids: CASSYLASGRKETQYF. The CDR3 DNA is TGTGCCAGCAGTTACCTCGCTAGCGGGAGGAAGGAGACCCAGTACTTC.

This clonotype has at least ten counts. The chain employs TRBV5-5 and TRBJ2-2; a possible D gene is TRBD2 (5 bases). The ends were cut back, 7 bases at V and 6 bases at J, with 16 bases in the middle. Germline CDR1 and CDR2: SGHKS and YYEKEE (reference sequence). This CDR3 spans 14 amino acids. CDR3 bases: TGTGCCAGCGTTTTCGGGGTAGGCCCCGGGGAGCTGTTTTTT. As protein: CASVFGVGPGELFF.